Given below is one T cell receptor (beta chain) in context. It lacks a known antigen. No qualities accompany the bases; no much larger clone lies one base away. The library was made by the immunoSEQ multiplex PCR assay. The multiplex PCR relied on a mix of 60 forward primers for TCR Vbeta segments and 13 reverse primers for TCR Jbeta segments. A multiplex PCR assay on genomic DNA amplified the CDR3 region of rearranged TCR beta genes. On the Illumina HiSeq System, the amplified TCR beta libraries were sequenced as 87-base-pair reads. The authors' analysis ran thus. In a later analysis, roughly 80 million unique TCR beta chains were counted across the 500 to 700 repertoires, and around 11 million of these chains were shared by at least two donors. To remove PCR and sequencing errors, raw reads were error-corrected and collapsed into unique sequences using a nearest-neighbor algorithm that merged closely related sequences. Alignment of CDR3 sequences to IMGT reference sequences was used to assign V, D and J gene segments. Each retained sequence needed at least a six-nucleotide match to both a V gene segment and a J gene segment. A rearrangement was called productive if the CDR3 had no stop codons and remained in frame with V and J, and every other rearrangement was called non-productive. CDR3 was defined according to IMGT convention as the region running from the second conserved V-encoded cysteine to the conserved J-encoded phenylalanine. The earlier analysis of around 640 of the donors excluded sequences that lacked an unambiguous match to a single V gene segment. An earlier analysis of approximately 590 of the donors classified V segments as functional when productive rearrangements were above 56.7% and as segregating when the standard deviation between donors was above 5%. To diagnose cytomegalovirus status from the catalog of TCR beta chain sequences, a statistical classification framework was built. V and J gene assignment, in a later analysis, came from comparing TCR nucleotide sequences with IMGT/GENE-DB human TR gene sequences. In a later analysis, CDR3 sequences and most-parsimonious VDJ recombination scenarios were assigned using the TCRdist pipeline. In a later analysis, every TCR beta chain was defined by the combination of its CDR3 amino acid sequence and its V-gene family, and reads without a unique V-gene family were dropped. As a way to deal with suspected cross-contamination and a sequencing artifact, a later analysis dropped approximately 570 nucleotide sequences that were highly shared and had low generation probability. For each public chain, a later analysis derived a clonal expansion index from normalized ranks of inferred template counts within each repertoire. In a later analysis, generation probabilities were computed using a VDJ recombination model fitted to out-of-frame rearrangements, and the results were checked against IGoR. A later analysis scored TCR-TCR, TCR-HLA and TCR-CMV co-occurrence with hypergeometric tests, applying a repertoire-size bias correction to TCR pairs. A later analysis estimated false discovery rates by permuting HLA or CMV assignments 20 times. A later analysis grouped co-occurring TCRs with DBSCAN, adding TCRdist sequence similarity when clustering within HLA-allele-positive subsets. For co-occurrence clustering, repertoires with fewer than 30,000 or more than 120,000 public chains were excluded, along with roughly 5 repertoires with anomalous nucleotide sharing. As stored in TCRdb, this immuneACCESS dataset retains in-frame rearrangements with V and J assigned. A fraction of the clones does not appear; measured against another copy, unresolved V genes explain less than half of the discrepancy, and the remainder lacks a known reason. Clone size and V and J calls were adopted from that table, with D and trimming inferred from the DNA. This sample holds fewer than 250,000 clones; roughly 73% were observed only once. The top ten constitute approximately 2% of the sample.

This sample stems from a study of cytomegalovirus exposure and HLA in healthy donors (dated by TCRdb to about 2017). General notes on the study: In an earlier analysis of under 750 of the donors, 250 to 350 Gb of sequence data and some 120 million unique TCR beta sequences from about 190 million T cells were reported. To predict cytomegalovirus infection status, the study combined high-throughput TCR immunosequencing, statistical association of individual TCRs with disease status, and machine learning. The study aimed to test whether signatures of past pathogen exposure could be identified by cataloging public T cell receptors. Class I and class II HLA loci were covered by the typing at four-digit resolution. Genome-wide SNP genotypes for about 65% of the 666 donors were used in a later genetic analysis, which treated that subset as a discovery cohort. Using immunosequencing, the study profiled T cell repertoires from 550 to 750 subjects and related those repertoires to cytomegalovirus serostatus. Besides the first cohort of under 700 subjects, a separate validation cohort made up of 90 to 150 different subjects was used. A later analysis re-examined previously published TCR beta repertoires from about 670 donors and added high-resolution HLA genotyping to investigate patterns of TCR occurrence. Every repertoire in the discovery cohort had been generated on one and the same sequencing platform. The genetic ancestry cluster associated with self-reported Caucasian donors included roughly four fifths of the 398 genotyped donors. To decide whether each TCR beta V gene segment behaved as functional or pseudogenic, an earlier analysis of 587 of the donors relied on high-throughput TCR beta sequencing. A handful of DR-DQ haplotypes were handled as single units for association and clustering because linkage in the cohort was strong. Donor age, sex, ethnicity and CMV serostatus were collected together with the repertoire data. The number of donors typed differed by locus, with 629-630 for A, B, C, DRB1 and DQB1, 522 for DQA1, 600 to 610 for DPA1, and about 450 for DPB1. On average, roughly 240,000 unique TCR beta nucleotide sequences were sequenced per donor among more than 350 genotyped donors of the cohort, with about 19% of those sequences being non-productive. An early release covering roughly 640 HLA-typed donors comprised about 300 gigabases of sequencing data and around 80 million unique TCR sequences. Rather than drawing on any new phenotypic data, the later analysis identified candidate immune exposures from TCR beta sequences and the way those sequences occurred across donors.

Results the study describes overall, beyond this receptor: It was suggested by the authors that the approach could potentially be generalized to other disease states and immunological phenotypes. Linkage disequilibrium might explain the correlated functional status among segregating V segments, but an unknown experimental factor could not be excluded. Roughly uniform sequencing depth across donors was assumed in presence/absence analyses, although this assumption may not hold. Specific HLA alleles were associated with over 15,000 TCR beta sequences at a false discovery rate of 0.05 in a later analysis. When HLA alleles, especially DR and DQ, strongly co-occurred, attributing TCR associations to individual alleles was difficult. A further reported finding was that TCR beta sequences accurately predicted the HLA-A and HLA-B alleles for most subjects in the first cohort. Cytomegalovirus status was reported to be diagnosed by the classifier with high specificity and sensitivity in both the original and validation cohorts. Because counts were too low, 15 or so rarely observed V segments, including chromosome 9 orphons, were excluded from the earlier analysis of around 590 of the donors. A cluster of highly shared sequence variants was judged likely to be a technical artifact of the sequencing pipeline. Across donors, most TCR sequences were observed very rarely, whereas some public TCRs were present in many individuals. A later analysis reported that several top co-occurrence clusters appeared linked to parvovirus B19, influenza, CMV and Epstein-Barr virus. According to a later analysis, most CMV-associated TCR beta chains appeared to be HLA-restricted, and the HLA associations seemed to be driven largely by CMV exposure. For the cohort, immune exposure information was limited to CMV serostatus. A later analysis found that HLA-associated TCR beta chains were more clonally expanded and had lower generation probabilities than equally common non-associated chains. Broadly in line with IMGT annotations, most TCR beta V segments showed up in productive rearrangements about 87% or about 30% of the time in an earlier analysis of approximately 600 of the donors. The 87-base-pair reads could not distinguish some IMGT-functional V segments, including TRBV6-2 and TRBV6-3, so those segments were excluded. In a later analysis, TCR association rates were found to vary across HLA loci, with the most associated TCRs seen for DRB1 alleles and the fewest for HLA-C alleles. According to a later genetic analysis, donors in an Asian-associated ancestry cluster had fewer N-insertions in productive TCRs than the approximately 630-donor mean. Because HLA typing was missing for some donors at each locus, association tests included only the typed subset. In this cohort, only TCR beta chains were sequenced, and detectable features were limited by the absence of alpha or paired-chain data. In a later genetic analysis, a missense DCLRE1C variant was associated with V-gene and J-gene trimming of TCR beta chains, and the association was replicated in an independent cohort. In vitro tests confirmed that a few of the cytomegalovirus-associated TCR beta chains recognize cytomegalovirus antigens. The study gave a list of 150 to 200 TCR beta chains associated with cytomegalovirus.

Relative to germline, V is missing 5 bases and J is missing 4 bases, with 7 bases of the junction outside any gene match. CDR1 and CDR2 are drawn from the germline V gene: SGHDT, YYEEEE. The CDR3 measures 14 amino acids from cysteine to phenylalanine. The sequence is cut down to CDR3 DNA, 42 bases in frame from base 1. The cohort was made up of about 670 healthy bone marrow donors. Cohort members were all nominally healthy when sampled, although unrecorded immune exposures were likely present. The donor tested CMV seropositive and was one of the 289 seropositive cohort members. Every donor gave a peripheral blood sample, and the peripheral blood mononuclear cells from that sample were used for TCR beta sequencing. Genomic DNA was extracted from the blood cell samples with the Qiagen DNeasy Blood Extraction Kit.

This sequence uses TRBV5-6 and TRBJ2-3; TRBD2 aligns with 7 central bases. Sequenced input: PBMCs. The source is a woman under 40 in good health and CMV-seropositive. CDR3 region: CASRGRGRADTQYF. The DNA is TGTGCCAGCAGGGGGAGGGGCAGGGCAGATACGCAGTATTTT.